This T cell receptor (beta chain) was profiled in a study of blood T cell repertoires in COVID-19. Sequenced by immunoSEQ multiplex PCR; TCRdb stores in-frame clones only, minus some. This table has about 68,000 clones, almost 85% appearing once. The CDR3 sequence is 17 residues long. The junction had 11 bases not matched to a gene; V was cut back by 3 bases and J by 2 bases. Germline V gene sequence: CDR1 SGDLS, CDR2 YYNGEE. The receptor's source is a middle-aged man with active COVID-19. The sequenced material came from peripheral blood. J is TRBJ1-3 and V is TRBV9; 7 bases are shared with TRBD1. CDR3 residues: CASSASGTVGAGNTIYF. CDR3 DNA: TGTGCCAGCAGCGCATCCGGGACAGTGGGTGCTGGAAACACCATATATTTT.